Following are 11 T cell receptor beta chains from one sample sequenced in a study of blood T cell repertoires in COVID-19. Sequenced by immunoSEQ multiplex PCR; TCRdb stores in-frame clones only, minus some. Found here are tens of thousands of clones, around 83% of them singletons; the top ten hold around 12%. The sample consisted of peripheral blood. The source is a human donor in a cohort sampled during active COVID-19.

The V call is TRBV5-6, the J call TRBJ1-2, with 7 bases identical to TRBD1. Germline V gene lookup returns CDR1 SGHDT and CDR2 YYEEEE. The CDR3 runs to 15 residues. Trimming removed 2 bases from V and 7 bases from J; junction bases left unmatched: 11. The CDR3 loop reads CASSFWTGDGAGYTF. In DNA form, the CDR3 reads TGTGCCAGCAGCTTCTGGACAGGCGACGGCGCTGGCTACACCTTC.

This sequence joins TRBV7-8 and TRBJ2-4; possible D gene TRBD1, 6 bases. CDR3 length equals 15 residues. The V end lost 5 bases, the J end lost 9 bases, and 20 bases lay between the germline ends. Germline CDR1 and CDR2: SGHVS and FQNEAQ. This chain's CDR3 is CASSLHRAQRSIQYF. For the CDR3, the DNA is TGTGCCAGCAGCCTCCACAGGGCCCAGAGAAGCATTCAGTACTTC.

The chain recombines TRBV7-8 with TRBJ2-7; D may be TRBD2 (8 bases). The V gene lost 0 bases and the J gene lost 10 bases, with 16 bases spanning the gap. Germline values: CDR1 SGHVS, CDR2 FQNEAQ. The CDR3 spans 14 residues. CDR3: CASSLAGGGQLQYF. CDR3 DNA sequence: TGTGCCAGCAGCTTAGCCGGGGGGGGACAGCTCCAGTACTTC.

V and J are TRBV14 and TRBJ2-1; TRBD2 matches 11 bases. V trimming: 4 bases; J trimming: 2 bases; junction bases outside the gene matches: 4. The CDR3 consists of 16 residues. Germline CDR1 is SGHDN and CDR2 is FVKESK. As DNA, the CDR3 is TGTGCCAGCAGCCGAACTAGCGGGGGTACCTACAATGAGCAGTTCTTC. This translates into CASSRTSGGTYNEQFF.

In the case of this clone: An end of the junction differs from the germline gene, which may be a read error. The rearrangement links TRBV6-2 or TRBV6-3 to TRBJ2-3, with 8 bases matching TRBD2. This CDR3 is 14 amino acids long. Germline values: CDR1 MNHEY, CDR2 SVGEGT. CDR3 sequence: CASSSGGSKDTQYF. CDR3 nucleotide sequence: TGTGCCAGCAGCTCGGGGGGGAGCAAAGATACGCAGTATTTT.

This clone was seen only a few times. V and J are TRBV7-6 and TRBJ1-4, with 10 bases matching TRBD1. The CDR3 totals 15 residues. J lost 7 bases, V lost 6 bases, and 8 bases had no gene match. Germline values: CDR1 SGHVS, CDR2 FNYEAQ. In nucleotides, the CDR3 is TGTGCCAGCAGTTTACGACAGGGGGCTGGTGAAAAACTGTTTTTT. This codes for CASSLRQGAGEKLFF.

This clone was counted only a few times. The V and J genes are TRBV10-1 and TRBJ1-6, with unresolved D. V was trimmed by 2 bases and J by 9 bases, leaving 14 bases between them. Per the germline V gene, CDR1 is WNHNN and CDR2 is SYGVQD (reference sequence). This CDR3 spans 15 amino acids. The CDR3 nucleotides are TGCGCCAGCAGTGAGGACGGGGTCCGGGGTTCACCCCTCCACTTT. It yields the protein CASSEDGVRGSPLHF.

This sequence joins TRBV18 and TRBJ1-3; 7 bases are a match to TRBD1. J lost 4 bases, V lost 6 bases, and 9 bases had no gene match. Germline CDR1 is KGHSH and CDR2 is LQKENI. The CDR3 is 15 residues long. The CDR3 DNA sequence: TGTGCCAGCTCGCGTCAACAGGGGCTGGGAAACACCATATATTTT. This gives the protein CASSRQQGLGNTIYF.

The J gene is TRBJ2-3, the V gene TRBV2; 9 bases are shared with TRBD1. The V gene's germline CDR1 is SNHLY and CDR2 FYNNEI. Losses at the gene ends were 3 bases for V and 3 bases for J; bases not matched to a gene: 1. The CDR3 runs to 14 residues. The CDR3, as DNA: TGTGCCAGCAGTGAGGGACAGGGAACAGATACGCAGTATTTT. Encoded protein: CASSEGQGTDTQYF.

The chain recombines TRBV9 with TRBJ2-7; 12 bases agree with TRBD2. V dropped 4 bases and J dropped 6; count of bases not matched to a gene: 11. The germline V gene has CDR1 SGDLS and CDR2 YYNGEE. This CDR3 comprises 16 residues. CDR3 sequence: CASSPRTSGAIGEQYF. The CDR3 nucleotides read TGTGCCAGCAGCCCAAGGACTAGCGGGGCCATAGGCGAGCAGTACTTC.

The rearrangement links TRBV5-5 to TRBJ2-5, with a tentative D call TRBD2 (6 bases). Germline CDR1 reads SGHKS; CDR2 reads YYEKEE (reference sequence). Deletions cut 4 bases from V and 5 bases from J, with 18 bases between. The CDR3 covers 15 residues. CDR3 protein: CASSGLQESRETQYF. CDR3 nucleotides: TGTGCCAGCAGCGGACTACAGGAGAGCCGGGAGACCCAGTACTTC.